The TCR beta chain under discussion was sequenced for a study of T-cell memory formation after mild COVID-19. Study results and limitations: Detection of some responders pre-infection suggested pre-existing cross-reactive memory T cells participated. Whereas later expanders leaned CD4+, clones contracting day 15 to 85 showed a balanced CD4/CD8 makeup. Shrinking CD4+ clones resided mostly in CM and EM, and CD8+ ones in EMRA.

With respect to this clonotype: The antigen remains undetermined.

Germline CDR1 SEHNR, CDR2 FQNEAQ (reference sequence). V trimming: 5 bases; J trimming: 1 base; junction bases outside the gene matches: 8. The CDR3 runs to 17 residues. One entry per CDR3 protein, called by TCRdb with MiXCR from the 5' RACE reads. The table lists about 190,000 distinct CDR3 sequences, about 21% of them singletons. The gene calls are TRBV7-9 and TRBJ2-2; TRBD2 agrees at 9 bases. Input material: PBMCs or a T cell subset sorted from them (not recorded which). The clonotype originates from an adult woman who had mild COVID-19 (a few samples of this study predate the infection). Cell type and time point are not known. CDR3 residues: CASSPSLTSGNTGELFF. The CDR3 coding sequence is TGTGCCAGCAGCCCAAGTCTGACTAGCGGGAACACCGGGGAGCTGTTTTTT.